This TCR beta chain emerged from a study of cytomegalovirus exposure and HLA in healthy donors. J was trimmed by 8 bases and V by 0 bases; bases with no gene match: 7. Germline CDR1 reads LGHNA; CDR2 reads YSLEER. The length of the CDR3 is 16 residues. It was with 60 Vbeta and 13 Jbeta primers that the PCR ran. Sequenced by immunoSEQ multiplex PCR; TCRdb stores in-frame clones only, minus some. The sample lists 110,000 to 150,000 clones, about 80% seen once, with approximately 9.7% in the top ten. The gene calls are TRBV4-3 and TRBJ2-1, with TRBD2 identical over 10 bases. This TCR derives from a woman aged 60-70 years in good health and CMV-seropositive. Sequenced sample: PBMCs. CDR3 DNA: TGCGCCAGCAGCCAAGACCCTAGCGGGAGAGTGGATGAGCAGTTCTTC. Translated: CASSQDPSGRVDEQFF.